This passage covers 9 T cell receptor beta chains from one sample sequenced in a study of identical twins. Each CDR3 protein is one row after TCRdb ran MiXCR on the 5' RACE reads. The sample carries a few hundred thousand distinct CDR3 sequences, roughly 13% recorded once. Separately, the same data were catalogued under a study of yellow fever vaccine responses in identical twins.

Sequencing input: memory (CD45RO+) T cells sorted from blood. The receptor source for this set is a woman under 30 in good health.

This clonotype has more than one count but fewer than ten. This chain connects TRBV14 to TRBJ2-5; 9 nucleotides line up with TRBD1. J was trimmed by 5 bases and V by 5 bases; bases with no gene match: 9. Germline lookup yields CDR1 SGHDN and CDR2 FVKESK. CDR3 length: 15 amino acids. CDR3 residues: CASSAYRGLGETQYF. The CDR3 region has the DNA TGTGCCAGCAGCGCCTACAGGGGGCTAGGGGAGACCCAGTACTTC.

This clonotype has a handful of counts. The rearrangement uses TRBV7-2 and TRBJ2-7, with D perhaps matching TRBD2 (6 bases). Trimming took 5 bases from V and 4 from J, leaving 12 bases between them. The germline V gene encodes CDR1 SGHTA and CDR2 FQGNSA. CDR3 length equals 13 residues. The CDR3 region is CASSPGLLYEQYF. CDR3 in DNA: TGTGCCAGCAGCCCGGGACTTCTTTACGAGCAGTACTTC.

This clonotype was counted between two and nine times. V usage is TRBV7-6 and J usage is TRBJ2-1; 14 nucleotides agree with TRBD2. The CDR3 length is 17 residues. V lost 6 bases, J lost 7 bases, and 11 bases stayed unmatched. Germline CDR1 reads SGHVS; CDR2 reads FNYEAQ. For the CDR3, the DNA is TGTGCCAGCAGTTTCGGACTAGCGGGGGGTTCGGGTAATGAGCAGTTCTTC. Its translation: CASSFGLAGGSGNEQFF.

The rearrangement links TRBV11-1 to TRBJ2-1; possible D gene TRBD2, 6 bases. The CDR3 sequence is 15 residues long. The germline V gene encodes CDR1 SGHAT and CDR2 FQDESV (reference sequence). The germline V and J ends were trimmed by 1 base and 3 bases, with 10 bases remaining between them. The DNA of the CDR3 is TGTGCCAGCAGCTTAGGTAGCGGCCTCTACAATGAGCAGTTCTTC. Amino acid sequence: CASSLGSGLYNEQFF. Using reference TRBV11-1 and TRBJ2-1 for the parts outside the CDR3, the full variable domain is EAEVAQSPRYKITEKSQAVAFWCDPISGHATLYWYRQILGQGPELLVQFQDESVVDDSQLPKDRFSAERLKGVDSTLKIQPAELGDSAMYLCASSLGSGLYNEQFFGPGTRLTVL.

There are a few counts of this clonotype. The J gene is TRBJ2-7, the V gene TRBV2; D perhaps matches TRBD1 (6 bases). The CDR3 length is 14 residues. Trimming removed 10 bases from V and 6 bases from J, with 22 bases in between. Per the germline V gene, CDR1 is SNHLY and CDR2 is FYNNEI. This CDR3 reads CATHLGAGDGEQYF. For the CDR3, the DNA is TGTGCCACCCACCTTGGGGCAGGGGACGGCGAGCAGTACTTC.

The sample holds a few counts of this clonotype. The chain has TRBV28 and TRBJ1-2; D is uncertain. V lost 3 bases and J lost 4, with 18 bases in between. From germline, CDR1 is MDHEN and CDR2 SYDVKM. This CDR3 is 16 amino acids long. CDR3 sequence reads: CASSLAGTIVGYGYTF. For the CDR3, the DNA is TGTGCCAGCAGTTTGGCAGGTACAATTGTAGGCTATGGCTACACCTTC.

V gene TRBV5-1 combines with J gene TRBJ2-5, with D perhaps TRBD1 or TRBD2 (6 bases each). Trimming removed 0 bases at V and 0 bases at J, with 12 bases between. In germline, CDR1 is SGHRS, CDR2 YFSETQ. The CDR3 length is 16 residues. CDR3 loop: CASSLGGGGYQETQYF. In DNA, the CDR3 is TGCGCCAGCAGCTTGGGCGGAGGGGGGTACCAAGAGACCCAGTACTTC.

The chain combines TRBV6-2 or TRBV6-3 with TRBJ2-5; TRBD2 aligns across 12 bases. The CDR3 runs 13 residues. V lost 8 bases to trimming and J lost 4 bases; unmatched junction nucleotides: 2. Germline-derived CDR1 and CDR2 are MNHEY and SVGEGT. The CDR3 coding sequence is TGTGCCAGCCGGACTAGCGGGGCAGAGACCCAGTACTTC. This encodes CASRTSGAETQYF.

As regards this clonotype: This may stem from a read error, because a much larger clone lies one nucleotide away. This chain uses TRBV24-1 with TRBJ2-3; weak D call: TRBD2 (5 bases). This CDR3 has 14 residues. Germline loops: CDR1 KGHDR, CDR2 SFDVKD. CDR3 nucleotide sequence: TGTGCCACCAGTAATTTGGCCGGGGCAGATACGCAGTATTTT. Translation: CATSNLAGADTQYF.